Described below is a single TCR beta chain sequence and its context. This clone's antigen is unknown. No much larger clonotype is one base removed from it; base qualities were not supplied. The time point label, read with the paper, signifies: baseline, week 1 (first vaccination visit). The treatment or condition label, as the study defines it: pre-vaccination baseline after standard-of-care therapy. All donors had newly diagnosed IDH1-mutant astrocytomas of WHO grade 3 or 4 that showed loss of nuclear ATRX. The samples were drawn from NOA16, a multicentre, single-arm, open-label phase I trial in Germany that tested a mutant IDH1 peptide vaccine in humans for the first time. Visit V03 blood draws served as the baseline sample for immunogenicity testing. Genomic DNA for TCRB sequencing was extracted from EDTA blood using the DNeasy Blood and Tissue Kit. The method behind the library was the immunoSEQ multiplex PCR assay. Rearranged TCR beta chain sequences were amplified using the hsTCRB Kit according to the manufacturer's protocol. Sequencing of TCRB libraries was carried out on an Illumina MiSeq. The authors' pipeline ran thus. Demultiplexing, trimming and gene mapping were performed with the kit vendor's proprietary platform. The table was pulled from immuneACCESS by TCRdb, which kept in-frame rearrangements only. Such tables lose some clones; where checked, under half of the loss comes from unresolved V genes, and the rest has no known cause. That table gives V, J and clone size, and the DNA gave D and trimming. This sample is represented by about 88,000 clones; roughly 80% of them were singletons. The ten top clones hold 5% to 5.5% of the sample.

The data are from a study of a mutant IDH1 vaccine in newly diagnosed glioma (dated by TCRdb to the early 2020s). Background for the entire study: Of the approximately 30 treated patients, 62.5% were male and about 40% were female, and the mean age was 40.4 years. Six visits were used for peripheral blood collection: V03 (baseline), V05, V07, V10, V12 and V13. For exploratory analyses, longitudinal TCRB deep sequencing was carried out in about two dozen treated patients wherever samples were available. Before enrollment, most patients had been given radiochemotherapy with temozolomide as standard therapy, while the rest had received either radiotherapy alone or temozolomide alone. Findings and caveats that apply to the study as a whole: The authors noted that analyses of patient blood samples could not be reproduced because of sample limitations. Immune responses induced by the vaccine were seen in roughly 95% of patients across multiple MHC alleles. Availability determined which PBMC samples were chosen for TCRB deep sequencing. No apparent relationship was observed between pseudoprogression and alterations in the top peripheral T cell clonotypes detected by TCRB sequencing.

The CDR3 sequence holds 14 residues, the cysteine and phenylalanine included. The only DNA kept is the CDR3, 42 bases in frame from the first base. Unmatched junction bases come to 11, with V trimmed by 7 bases and J by 7 bases. Per the germline V gene (reference sequence), SEHNR is the CDR1 and FQNEAQ is the CDR2. This TCR was sampled from a man in his forties with glioma. Some clones in this sample may be carry-over from other donors' samples. The sample consisted of PBMCs, taken from a glioma patient treated with radiotherapy, temozolomide or both. The V and J genes are TRBV7-9 and TRBJ1-2, with TRBD1 identical over 8 junction bases. The DNA sequence is as follows: TGTGCCAGCACCGTTCCGGGACAGGCGGCTGGCTACACCTTC. It translates as CASTVPGQAAGYTF.